The next 25 T cell receptor beta chains were all read from a single sample in a study of graft-versus-host responses after intestinal transplantation. Method: immunoSEQ multiplex PCR; TCRdb's copy keeps in-frame clones and lacks some. Among 95,000 or so clones listed, over 75% were seen once. This sample comprised PBMCs, obtained 453 days after intestinal transplant. These receptor sequences come from a human patient who received an intestinal transplant, so some T cells may come from the graft donor.

V usage is TRBV4-2 and J usage is TRBJ1-1, with no clear D. Germline CDR1 reads LGHNA; CDR2 reads YNFKEQ. V was clipped by 0 bases and J by 0 bases, with 17 bases between them. CDR3 size: 18 residues. CDR3: CASSQERALEGVNTEAFF. The CDR3 DNA reads as TGTGCCAGCAGCCAAGAAAGGGCTTTGGAGGGAGTGAACACTGAAGCTTTCTTT.

In its sample, this clone was seen once. The chain joins TRBV11-2 to TRBJ1-5; D remains ambiguous. CDR1 and CDR2 (germline): SGHAT, FQNNGV. Trimming shortened V by 3 bases and J by 4 bases, and 7 bases separated the two germline ends. The CDR3 runs to 13 residues. Here the CDR3 DNA reads TGTGCCAGCAGCTTGACACAGAATCAGCCCCAGCATTTT. Translation: CASSLTQNQPQHF.

The V gene is TRBV7-8, the J gene TRBJ2-3, with 9 bases aligning to TRBD1. The CDR3 has 17 amino acids. From germline, CDR1 is SGHVS and CDR2 FQNEAQ. V was pared by 6 bases and J by 1 base, with 11 bases of the junction left unmatched. CDR3 sequence reads: CASRQPGTGRGTDTQYF. As DNA, the CDR3 is TGTGCCAGCAGACAACCCGGGACAGGGAGGGGCACAGATACGCAGTATTTT.

The rearrangement joins TRBV12-5 to TRBJ2-2; 7 nucleotides line up with TRBD1. The trim removed 5 bases at V and 1 base at J, leaving 7 bases unmatched. The V gene's germline CDR1 is LGHNT and CDR2 FRNRAP. The CDR3 extends over 16 amino acids. CDR3 in DNA: TGTGCTAGTGGTCCCCCGACAGGGTGGAACACCGGGGAGCTGTTTTTT. Amino acid sequence: CASGPPTGWNTGELFF. Together with reference TRBV12-5 and TRBJ2-2, the CDR3 gives the full variable domain: DARVTQTPRHKVTEMGQEVTMRCQPILGHNTVFWYRQTMMQGLELLAYFRNRAPLDDSGMPKDRFSAEMPDATLATLKIQPSEPRDSAVYFCASGPPTGWNTGELFFGEGSRLTVL.

The chain employs TRBV4-1 and TRBJ2-7; 7 positions agree with TRBD2. The CDR3 length is 16 residues. Germline V gene data show CDR1 as MGHRA and CDR2 as YSYEKL. The trim removed 0 bases at V and 3 bases at J, leaving 8 bases unmatched. The CDR3 loop reads CASSQEPSGALYEQYF. CDR3 nucleotide sequence: TGCGCCAGCAGCCAAGAACCTAGCGGAGCCCTCTACGAGCAGTACTTC.

V is TRBV6-1 and J is TRBJ2-7; possibly TRBD1 for D (6 bases). Trimming stripped 4 bases from V and 0 bases from J, with 19 bases between. CDR1 is MNHNS and CDR2 is SASEGT in the germline V gene. The CDR3 totals 17 residues. This CDR3 reads CASSAFGGTTSSYEQYF. Written as DNA, the CDR3 is TGTGCCAGCAGTGCCTTTGGGGGCACCACTTCCTCCTACGAGCAGTACTTC.

The chain recombines TRBV7-2 with TRBJ2-5; 7 nucleotides match TRBD2. The germline V gene has CDR1 SGHTA and CDR2 FQGNSA. The V segment lost 5 bases and the J segment 5 bases; nucleotides outside the gene matches: 8. The CDR3 consists of 14 residues. The CDR3 loop reads CASSIGLDTETQYF. The CDR3 DNA follows: TGTGCCAGCAGCATAGGACTAGACACGGAGACCCAGTACTTC.

V and J are TRBV6-5 and TRBJ2-5; the match to TRBD2 covers 10 bases. The J call may not be correct, given that the DNA end is closer to TRBJ2-7. The CDR3 totals 14 residues. Germline V gives CDR1 MNHEY, CDR2 SVGAGI. The DNA of the CDR3 is TGTGCCAGCTCTCGGACTAGCGGCGCCTACGAGCAGTACTTC. Protein sequence: CASSRTSGAYEQYF.

The chain joins TRBV7-9 to TRBJ1-1, with D tentatively TRBD1 (6 bases). The CDR3 runs to 13 residues. CDR1 is SEHNR, CDR2 FQNEAQ, per germline (reference sequence). V was shortened by 5 bases and J by 5 bases, with 12 bases between the two germline ends. CDR3 amino acids: CASSTTGPTEAFF. The DNA of the CDR3 is TGTGCCAGCAGCACGACAGGTCCTACTGAAGCTTTCTTT. Together with reference TRBV7-9 and TRBJ1-1, the CDR3 gives the full variable domain: DTGVSQNPRHKITKRGQNVTFRCDPISEHNRLYWYRQTLGQGPEFLTYFQNEAQLEKSRLLSDRFSAERPKGSFSTLEIQRTEQGDSAMYLCASSTTGPTEAFFGQGTRLTVV.

This chain connects TRBV6-6 to TRBJ1-5; D uncertain. CDR1 and CDR2 from the germline V gene are MNHNY and SVGAGI (reference sequence). The CDR3 has 16 amino acids. V lost 4 bases, J lost 1 base, and 14 bases lay in between. CDR3 protein: CASSSGPLWSNQPQHF. The CDR3 region has the DNA TGTGCCAGCAGTTCCGGACCTCTGTGGAGCAATCAGCCCCAGCATTTT.

The chain couples TRBV13 to TRBJ2-6; tentatively, D is TRBD1 (6 bases). V lost 3 bases and J lost 0, with 6 bases in between. Germline CDR1 is PRHDT and CDR2 is FYEKMQ (reference sequence). The CDR3 is 15 amino acids. This chain's CDR3 is CASSLGASGANVLTF. The CDR3 region has the DNA TGTGCCAGCAGCTTGGGGGCCTCTGGGGCCAACGTCCTGACTTTC.

This clone was detected once. In nucleotides, the CDR3 is TGCGCCAGCAGCCCCCAGGGGATTATGAACACTGAAGCTTTCTTT. Translating it yields CASSPQGIMNTEAFF. The chain carries TRBV5-1 and TRBJ1-1; a weak D match, TRBD1 (6 bases). Germline CDR1 reads SGHRS; CDR2 reads YFSETQ. The V and J ends lost 4 bases and 0 bases respectively, with 13 bases between them. The CDR3 totals 15 residues.

The chain carries TRBV18 and TRBJ1-4; 7 positions match TRBD1. There are 15 residues in the CDR3. Trimming removed 6 bases from V and 8 bases from J; junction bases left unmatched: 12. Germline V gene data show CDR1 as KGHSH and CDR2 as LQKENI. The CDR3 reads CASSPNRGRSEKLFF. The CDR3 nucleotides read TGTGCCAGCTCGCCAAACAGGGGAAGGAGCGAAAAACTGTTTTTT. The variable domain in full, with the rest retrieved from reference TRBV18 and TRBJ1-4, is NAGVMQNPRHLVRRRGQEARLRCSPMKGHSHVYWYRQLPEEGLKFMVYLQKENIIDESGMPKERFSAEFPKEGPSILRIQQVVRGDSAAYFCASSPNRGRSEKLFFGSGTQLSVL.

This clone was seen just once. The V gene is TRBV9, the J gene TRBJ2-3; 9 bases are shared with TRBD2. CDR3 length: 16 amino acids. V lost 4 bases, J lost 4 bases, and 10 bases stayed unmatched. Per germline, CDR1 SGDLS and CDR2 YYNGEE. CDR3 in amino acids: CASSPYLAGRADTQYF. CDR3 coding DNA: TGTGCCAGCAGCCCCTACCTAGCGGGGAGGGCAGATACGCAGTATTTT.

V and J are TRBV6-5 and TRBJ1-2; a possible D gene is TRBD1 (6 bases). The CDR3 has 11 amino acids. The V end was cut by 6 bases, the J end by 8 bases, with 10 bases between. Germline CDR1 reads MNHEY; CDR2 reads SVGAGI. The CDR3 protein is CASRRQEGYTF. The CDR3 DNA reads TGTGCCAGCAGAAGACAGGAGGGCTACACCTTC.

This clone showed up just once. This chain links TRBV5-1 with TRBJ1-1; a possible D gene is TRBD1 (6 bases). The V gene's germline CDR1 is SGHRS and CDR2 YFSETQ. CDR3 size: 13 residues. V was clipped by 4 bases and J by 2 bases, with 9 bases between them. The CDR3 spells CASSTDSNTEAFF. CDR3 bases: TGCGCCAGCAGCACGGACAGTAACACTGAAGCTTTCTTT.

This rearrangement joins TRBV9 to TRBJ1-2; D uncertain. Germline V gene lookup returns CDR1 SGDLS and CDR2 YYNGEE. The CDR3 totals 15 residues. V lost 0 bases and J lost 2, with 11 bases in between. CDR3 amino acids: CASSVGGRSNYGYTF. The CDR3 DNA reads as TGTGCCAGCAGCGTAGGAGGACGCAGCAACTATGGCTACACCTTC.

V usage is TRBV29-1 and J usage is TRBJ1-3; D remains unclear. Germline CDR1 and CDR2: SQVTM and ANQGSEA. This CDR3 contains 14 residues. The V and J ends lost 4 bases and 0 bases respectively, with 10 bases between them. DNA of the CDR3: TGCAGCGTTGCGGACGGTCCCTCTGGAAACACCATATATTTT. Its protein is CSVADGPSGNTIYF.

The CDR3 region is CASSPIGGPTGELFF. The CDR3 DNA reads as TGTGCCAGCTCACCGATAGGTGGTCCCACCGGGGAGCTGTTTTTT. The V gene is TRBV18, the J gene TRBJ2-2; D is ambiguous. This CDR3 comprises 15 residues. The V end was cut by 3 bases, the J end by 4 bases, with 12 bases between. The germline V gene has CDR1 KGHSH and CDR2 LQKENI. The full variable domain, rest sourced from reference TRBV18 and TRBJ2-2, is NAGVMQNPRHLVRRRGQEARLRCSPMKGHSHVYWYRQLPEEGLKFMVYLQKENIIDESGMPKERFSAEFPKEGPSILRIQQVVRGDSAAYFCASSPIGGPTGELFFGEGSRLTVL.

CDR3 residues: CASSPQGASGYTF. The CDR3 DNA is TGTGCCAGCAGCCCACAGGGGGCGAGTGGCTACACCTTC. The chain joins TRBV5-5 to TRBJ1-2; TRBD1 agrees at 9 bases. V shed 4 bases and J 7 bases; nucleotides not matched to a gene: 5. In germline, CDR1 is SGHKS, CDR2 YYEKEE (reference sequence). There are 13 residues in the CDR3.

The CDR3 reads CASSIVWQKRNSPLHF. In nucleotides, the CDR3 is TGTGCCAGTAGTATAGTTTGGCAAAAACGGAATTCACCCCTCCACTTT. This chain uses TRBV19 with TRBJ1-6; D not resolved. Trimming took 1 base from V and 7 from J, leaving 14 bases between them. The CDR3 sequence is 16 residues long. Per the germline V gene, CDR1 is LNHDA and CDR2 is SQIVND (reference sequence).

The chain couples TRBV2 to TRBJ1-1, with D unresolved. The CDR3 runs 12 residues. V was trimmed by 4 bases and J by 6 bases, leaving 9 bases between them. Germline CDR1 reads SNHLY; CDR2 reads FYNNEI. CDR3 in DNA: TGTGCCAGCAGTGGTTCGTTGGCTGAAGCTTTCTTT. Its protein is CASSGSLAEAFF.

The chain is built from TRBV9 and TRBJ2-7, with TRBD1 identical over 9 bases. The CDR3 contains 14 residues. The germline CDR1 and CDR2 sequences are SGDLS and YYNGEE. With V trimmed by 3 bases and J by 2 bases, 3 bases remained unmatched. This chain's CDR3 is CASSAGTGTYEQYF. CDR3 coding DNA: TGTGCCAGCAGCGCCGGGACAGGGACCTACGAGCAGTACTTC.

V usage is TRBV2 and J usage is TRBJ1-5; D gene uncertain. V lost 1 base and J lost 3, with 10 bases in between. The CDR3 has 15 amino acids. CDR1 and CDR2 from the germline V gene are SNHLY and FYNNEI. In nucleotides, the CDR3 is TGTGCCAGCAGTGAAGAGGGTGGAAACAATCAGCCCCAGCATTTT. It specifies CASSEEGGNNQPQHF.

J is TRBJ2-1 and V is TRBV7-2; D gene unclear. Trimming took 2 bases from V and 0 from J, leaving 8 bases between them. Germline loops: CDR1 SGHTA, CDR2 FQGNSA. The CDR3 length is 15 residues. The CDR3 protein is CASSLSRGSYNEQFF. As DNA, the CDR3 is TGTGCCAGCAGCTTATCAAGAGGCTCCTACAATGAGCAGTTCTTC. Drawing the rest from reference TRBV7-2 and TRBJ2-1, the complete variable domain is GAGVSQSPSNKVTEKGKDVELRCDPISGHTALYWYRQSLGQGLEFLIYFQGNSAPDKSGLPSDRFSAERTGGSVSTLTIQRTQQEDSAVYLCASSLSRGSYNEQFFGPGTRLTVL.